The 13 T cell receptor beta chains given below trace back to one sample, sequenced in a study of beta chain features in type 1 diabetes. Notes on the study in general: People with Type 1 diabetes carried modestly yet significantly shorter TCRB CDR3s in all four CD4+ subsets.

Every isolated RNA sample was fully reverse transcribed, so sequencing captured expressed TCRB transcripts. The protocol was immunoSEQ multiplex PCR, while the TCRdb copy is restricted to in-frame clones and leaves out a portion. The sample contains under 300,000 clones, approximately 16% of which appear only once. For these receptors, no antigen is known. The specimen sequenced was naive CD4+ T cells from blood. Receptors were obtained from a man aged 30-40 years with type 1 diabetes.

This sequence joins TRBV7-2 and TRBJ2-3, with 7 bases fitting TRBD1. This CDR3 region has 16 residues. The V gene's germline CDR1 is SGHTA and CDR2 FQGNSA. V was pared by 5 bases and J by 0 bases, with 8 bases of the junction left unmatched. CDR3 loop: CASSVRQGGSTDTQYF. The DNA for the CDR3 is TGTGCCAGCAGCGTCCGACAGGGCGGAAGCACAGATACGCAGTATTTT. The full variable domain, its missing parts supplied by reference TRBV7-2 and TRBJ2-3, is GAGVSQSPSNKVTEKGKDVELRCDPISGHTALYWYRQSLGQGLEFLIYFQGNSAPDKSGLPSDRFSAERTGGSVSTLTIQRTQQEDSAVYLCASSVRQGGSTDTQYFGPGTRLTVL.

This clone has just a few counts. The rearrangement joins TRBV30 to TRBJ1-5; the match to TRBD1 covers 7 bases. V shed 5 bases and J 3 bases; nucleotides not matched to a gene: 4. The CDR3 loop spans 13 amino acids. Germline CDR1 reads GTSNPN; CDR2 reads SVGIG (reference sequence). The chain's CDR3 is CAWGQAYNQPQHF. DNA of the CDR3: TGTGCCTGGGGACAGGCATACAATCAGCCCCAGCATTTT.

The J gene is TRBJ2-3, the V gene TRBV30; TRBD1 matches at 7 bases. J lost 6 bases, V lost 1 base, and 7 bases had no gene match. The V gene's germline CDR1 is GTSNPN and CDR2 SVGIG (reference sequence). This CDR3 comprises 14 residues. The CDR3 DNA reads as TGTGCCTGGAGTGGACAGGGAGCAGGGGATACGCAGTATTTT. Its protein product is CAWSGQGAGDTQYF. Complete variable domain (other parts from reference TRBV30 and TRBJ2-3): SQTIHQWPATLVQPVGSPLSLECTVEGTSNPNLYWYRQAAGRGLQLLFYSVGIGQISSEVPQNLSASRPQDRQFILSSKKLLLSDSGFYLCAWSGQGAGDTQYFGPGTRLTVL.

This clone was recorded a few times. The gene calls are TRBV28 and TRBJ2-2; 7 bases are shared with TRBD1. Trimming took 1 base from V and 5 from J; bases not matched to a gene: 7. This CDR3 comprises 16 residues. Germline CDR1 and CDR2: MDHEN and SYDVKM. CDR3 amino acids: CASSLFLLQGTGELFF. CDR3 in DNA: TGTGCCAGCAGTTTATTCCTTCTACAGGGGACCGGGGAGCTGTTTTTT.

J is TRBJ2-1 and V is TRBV6-5, with 8 bases lining up with TRBD1. The V gene's germline CDR1 is MNHEY and CDR2 SVGAGI. The CDR3 covers 14 residues. V shed 6 bases and J 6 bases; nucleotides not matched to a gene: 7. In DNA, the CDR3 is TGTGCCAGCAGCCCCGGGACAGGAAGCAATGAGCAGTTCTTC. It is translated as CASSPGTGSNEQFF.

This clone turned up a few times. The chain uses TRBV29-1 and TRBJ1-1; possible D gene TRBD1, 5 bases. The V gene's germline CDR1 is SQVTM and CDR2 ANQGSEA. The CDR3 spans 13 residues. V gave up 4 bases and J gave up 3 bases, with 12 bases separating them. DNA of the CDR3: TGCAGCGTTGGCTGGGGCTCCGACACTGAAGCTTTCTTT. Protein: CSVGWGSDTEAFF.

Only a few counts were recorded for this clone. This rearrangement joins TRBV29-1 to TRBJ2-2, with no clear D. V shed 4 bases and J shed 1 base, with 4 bases lying between them. The CDR3 totals 12 residues. Germline V gene data show CDR1 as SQVTM and CDR2 as ANQGSEA. The CDR3 coding sequence is TGCAGCGTTGTAGTGAACACCGGGGAGCTGTTTTTT. Its translation: CSVVVNTGELFF.

The chain couples TRBV7-2 to TRBJ2-4, with D possibly being TRBD2 (6 bases). CDR1 SGHTA and CDR2 FQGNSA come from the germline V gene. V was clipped by 6 bases and J by 1 base, with 16 bases between them. The CDR3 has 16 amino acids. The CDR3 sequence: CASSPRAGLAKNIQYF. CDR3 sequence (DNA): TGTGCCAGCAGTCCGCGCGCGGGGCTCGCCAAAAACATTCAGTACTTC.

The genes are TRBV5-4 and TRBJ2-2; 7 bases map to TRBD2. V gave up 4 bases and J gave up 3 bases; unmatched junction bases: 9. The CDR3 contains 16 residues. Germline CDR1 and CDR2: SGHNT and YYREEE (reference sequence). The chain's CDR3 is CASSRQAGVDTGELFF. In DNA, the CDR3 is TGTGCCAGCAGCAGGCAGGCGGGAGTCGACACCGGGGAGCTGTTTTTT. Supplemented by reference TRBV5-4 and TRBJ2-2, the full variable domain reads ETGVTQSPTHLIKTRGQQVTLRCSSQSGHNTVSWYQQALGQGPQFIFQYYREEENGRGNFPPRFSGLQFPNYSSELNVNALELDDSALYLCASSRQAGVDTGELFFGEGSRLTVL.

This clone was observed a single time. The chain uses TRBV19 and TRBJ1-5; no clear D. V lost 7 bases and J lost 2, with 9 bases in between. This CDR3 has 13 residues. Per the germline V gene, CDR1 is LNHDA and CDR2 is SQIVND (reference sequence). DNA for the CDR3: TGTGCCAGTACCTCTCCGGGCAATCAGCCCCAGCATTTT. The encoded protein is CASTSPGNQPQHF.

The V gene is TRBV10-3, the J gene TRBJ2-3, with D possibly matching TRBD2 (6 bases). Germline loops: CDR1 ENHRY, CDR2 SYGVKD. Between the trimmed V and J ends, which lost 4 bases and 2 bases, there was a span of 16 bases. The CDR3 consists of 16 residues. The CDR3 DNA is TGTGCCATCAGTGCACGGATGGTAGCGGACACAGATACGCAGTATTTT. Its protein is CAISARMVADTDTQYF.

This clone was seen more than once but under ten times. The CDR3 DNA follows: TGTGCCAGCAGCGGCCGGACAGGGGTGGTCCATGAGCAGTTCTTC. It specifies CASSGRTGVVHEQFF. V gene TRBV7-8 combines with J gene TRBJ2-1; 9 bases are a match to TRBD1. The V gene's germline CDR1 is SGHVS and CDR2 FQNEAQ. With V trimmed by 5 bases and J by 8 bases, 10 bases remained unmatched. CDR3 size: 15 residues.

The rearrangement joins TRBV29-1 to TRBJ1-2, with D hard to call. V was trimmed by 5 bases and J by 5 bases, leaving 9 bases between them. The CDR3 runs to 11 residues. Germline V gives CDR1 SQVTM, CDR2 ANQGSEA. The CDR3 reads CSVNHGYGYTF. The DNA for the CDR3 is TGCAGCGTTAACCACGGGTATGGCTACACCTTC.